Given below is one T cell receptor beta chain in context. Its antigen is still unknown. A clone one base away is much larger, so this may be a read error. These data are taken from a study of T cells in Graves' hyperthyroidism and ophthalmopathy. General observations from the study: Stable hyperthyroidism and ophthalmopathy were separated using 13 V-J signatures. Ophthalmopathy was model-predicted a median about 6 months pre-onset.

There were TCR beta CDR3 regions amplified from RNA transcripts. In the first-round RT-PCR of the TCR CDR3, the HTBI primer set was used. TCRdb redid the calling of the multiplex PCR reads with MiXCR, one entry per CDR3 protein. Of some 600,000 distinct CDR3 sequences in the sample, just over 45% were seen once. Patients were excluded because of uncontrolled infection, other autoimmune disease, pregnancy or lactation. The diagnostic basis comprised clinical symptoms, serum thyroxine and TRAb, thyroid ultrasound and orbital computed tomography. The origin of this receptor is a woman aged 18-35 years with Graves' hyperthyroidism. The source material was peripheral blood or thyroid tissue (not recorded which).

The CDR3 here is CAGSIGGPQHF. The CDR3 DNA follows: TGTGCCGGTAGTATAGGGGGGCCCCAGCATTTT. The rearrangement joins TRBV19 to TRBJ1-5, with D possibly TRBD1 on 6 matching bases. The CDR3 contains 11 residues. CDR1 and CDR2 from the germline V gene are LNHDA and SQIVND (reference sequence).